This T cell receptor beta chain originates from a study of blood T cell repertoires in COVID-19. The germline V gene has CDR1 SNHLY and CDR2 FYNNEI. J lost 6 bases, V lost 6 bases, and 6 bases had no gene match. The CDR3 loop spans 14 amino acids. Generated by immunoSEQ multiplex PCR, the TCRdb table keeps only in-frame clones and is missing some. This table has around 120,000 clones, approximately 90% appearing once. This clone was seen a few times. This clonotype was sampled from a human donor in a cohort sampled during active COVID-19. Sequencing was done on a sample of peripheral blood. The chain recombines TRBV2 with TRBJ1-5; 9 bases are shared with TRBD1. DNA of the CDR3: TGTGCCAGCAGGGTTACAGGGGGCGGTCAGCCCCAGCATTTT. Translating it yields CASRVTGGGQPQHF.